This entry concerns a single T cell receptor beta chain. The junction does not match germline at one end; this may be a read error. Researchers took RNA transcripts and amplified the TCR beta CDR3 regions from them. An initial round of RT-PCR targeting the TCR CDR3 relied on the HTBI primer set. TCRdb redid the calling of the multiplex PCR reads with MiXCR, one entry per CDR3 protein. Of some 300,000 distinct CDR3 sequences detected, roughly 15% appear once; the ten largest clones hold around 35%. Germline V gene lookup returns CDR1 ENHRY and CDR2 SYGVKD. The CDR3 is 14 residues long. PBMCs stemmed from around 10 ml fresh peripheral blood. This specimen belongs to a study of T cells in Graves' hyperthyroidism and ophthalmopathy. Study-wide background: Peripheral blood collection took place at initial diagnosis, before any treatment.

The sequence derives from a man aged 25-45 years with Graves' hyperthyroidism. This chain connects TRBV10-3 to TRBJ1-1, with D tentatively TRBD1 (6 bases). The sample was blood. The CDR3, as DNA: TGTGCCATCAGTGGGGGAGACTGGGACACTGAAGCTTCCTTT. Amino acid sequence: CAISGGDWDTEASF.